The entry below describes one TCR beta chain. Germline-derived CDR1 and CDR2 are MRHNA and SNTAGT. V dropped 2 bases and J dropped 0 bases, with 11 bases sitting between them. The CDR3 totals 16 residues. This sample was taken from a study of cytotoxic CD8 clonotypes in ibrutinib-treated CLL. The assay was immunoSEQ multiplex PCR, and TCRdb's table has in-frame clones only and misses some. The table lists some 100,000 clones, about 58% of them singletons, with roughly 35% in the top ten. The origin of this receptor is a human donor with chronic lymphocytic leukemia. The sequencing used PBMCs, collected after 24 months of ibrutinib treatment. The rearrangement joins TRBV6-4 to TRBJ2-1; D uncertain. The CDR3 spells CASSDSWTSSYNEQFF. The CDR3 DNA reads as TGTGCCAGCAGTGACAGCTGGACCAGCTCCTACAATGAGCAGTTCTTC.